This is a list of T cell receptor beta chains from one sample in a study of brain T cells in children with intractable seizures. Method: immunoSEQ multiplex PCR; TCRdb's copy keeps in-frame clones and lacks some. The sample consists of about 110,000 clones, 90% to 95% of them appearing once. Here the sequenced sample was peripheral blood, taken at surgery. These receptor sequences come from a boy younger than two with hemimegalencephaly and intractable seizures. The CDR3 runs from the conserved cysteine through the conserved F or W. D genes are given only for firm matches. Expanded clones are given a class, and other clones once, few, many or no size at all.

-	-	TRBV2	TRBJ1-3	CASSGPAQATIYF	TGTGCCAGCAGCGGGCCCGCACAGGCCACCATATATTTT
-	-	TRBV27	TRBJ2-1	CASSLSNRPDWDNEQFF	TGTGCCAGCAGTTTATCGAATCGCCCAGACTGGGACAATGAGCAGTTCTTC
-	-	TRBV6-5	TRBJ2-5	CASRPVPAETQYF	TGTGCCAGCAGGCCAGTGCCCGCGGAGACCCAGTACTTC
TRBD1	-	TRBV5-1	TRBJ1-1	CASKLRTGIGTEAFF	TGCGCCAGCAAGCTCCGGACAGGGATCGGCACTGAAGCTTTCTTT
-	once	TRBV7-3	TRBJ2-2	CASSLKRGGTGELFF	TGTGCCAGCAGCTTAAAGAGGGGTGGGACCGGGGAGCTGTTTTTT
-	-	TRBV30	TRBJ1-1	CAWSAILGQGGGTEAFF	TGTGCCTGGAGTGCCATTCTAGGGCAGGGAGGAGGCACTGAAGCTTTCTTT
-	-	TRBV5-1	TRBJ1-4	CASSTAPNEKLFF	TGCGCCAGCAGCACGGCTCCAAATGAAAAACTGTTTTTT
TRBD1	once	TRBV6-5	TRBJ2-7	CAAQGQGAYEQYF	TGTGCCGCCCAGGGGCAGGGGGCGTACGAGCAGTACTTC
-	-	TRBV12-3/TRBV12-4	TRBJ1-5	CASSYPGGPQHF	TGTGCCAGCAGTTATCCAGGCGGACCCCAGCATTTT
TRBD2	-	TRBV9	TRBJ2-6	CASSGLAGGWANVLTF	TGTGCCAGCAGCGGACTAGCGGGGGGCTGGGCCAACGTCCTGACTTTC
TRBD2	-	TRBV5-1	TRBJ2-1	CASSLAAGVSYNEQFF	TGCGCCAGCAGCTTGGCAGCGGGAGTATCCTACAATGAGCAGTTCTTC
TRBD2	-	TRBV28	TRBJ2-3	CASSPPPREDTDTQYF	TGTGCCAGCAGTCCTCCGCCCCGGGAGGACACAGATACGCAGTATTTT
TRBD2	-	TRBV7-3	TRBJ2-1	CASSLSTGGWDEQFF	TGTGCCAGCAGCTTATCAACGGGAGGGTGGGATGAGCAGTTCTTC
-	-	TRBV28	TRBJ2-5	CASSGDRSQETQYF	TGTGCCAGCAGTGGAGACAGGTCCCAAGAGACCCAGTACTTC
TRBD1	-	TRBV11-2	TRBJ2-2	CASSRDRGAGELFF	TGTGCCAGCAGTCGGGACAGGGGAGCCGGGGAGCTGTTTTTT
TRBD2	-	TRBV28	TRBJ2-3	CASSLDPGGTDTQYF	TGTGCCAGCAGTCTTGACCCGGGGGGAACAGATACGCAGTATTTT
-	-	TRBV6-5	TRBJ1-2	CASSSITDGSYGYTF	TGTGCCAGCAGTTCAATAACGGACGGAAGCTATGGCTACACCTTC
TRBD2	-	TRBV10-1	TRBJ2-1	CASMKRETEQFF	TGCGCCAGCATGAAGCGGGAGACTGAGCAGTTCTTC
-	-	TRBV11-2	TRBJ2-3	CASSFGKWGTQYF	TGTGCCAGCAGCTTTGGTAAATGGGGTACGCAGTATTTT